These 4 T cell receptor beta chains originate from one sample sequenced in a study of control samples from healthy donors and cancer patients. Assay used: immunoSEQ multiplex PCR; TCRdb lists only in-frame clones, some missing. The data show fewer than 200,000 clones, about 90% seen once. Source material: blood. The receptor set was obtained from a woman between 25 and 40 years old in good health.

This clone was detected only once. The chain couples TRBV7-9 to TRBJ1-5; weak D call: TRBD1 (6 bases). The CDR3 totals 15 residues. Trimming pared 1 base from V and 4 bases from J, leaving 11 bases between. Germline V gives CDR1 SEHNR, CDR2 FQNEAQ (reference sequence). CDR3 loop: CASSLGGQGNQPQHF. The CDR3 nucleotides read TGTGCCAGCAGCTTAGGGGGGCAGGGAAATCAGCCCCAGCATTTT.

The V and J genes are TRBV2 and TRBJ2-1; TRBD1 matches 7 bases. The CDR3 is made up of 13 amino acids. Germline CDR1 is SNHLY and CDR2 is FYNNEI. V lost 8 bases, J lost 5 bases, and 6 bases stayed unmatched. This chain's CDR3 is CASLGTANNEQFF. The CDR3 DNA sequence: TGTGCCAGCTTAGGGACAGCCAACAATGAGCAGTTCTTC.

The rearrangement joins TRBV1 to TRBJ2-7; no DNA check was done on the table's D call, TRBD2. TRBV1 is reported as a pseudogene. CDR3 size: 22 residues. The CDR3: CTSRGYPYLLAGDPSFSYEQYV. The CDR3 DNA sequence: TGCACCAGCAGGGGATACCCCTACCTACTAGCGGGGGACCCCAGCTTCTCCTACGAGCAGTACGTC.

The CDR3 sequence: CASRGQVRLSKNIQYF. CDR3 nucleotide sequence: TGTGCCAGTAGGGGACAGGTGCGTCTGTCCAAAAACATTCAGTACTTC. The chain carries TRBV19 and TRBJ2-4; 8 bases fit TRBD1. The CDR3 runs to 16 residues. Germline CDR1 and CDR2: LNHDA and SQIVND (reference sequence). Germline trimming cut 6 bases from V and 2 bases from J; bases unmatched to any gene: 9.